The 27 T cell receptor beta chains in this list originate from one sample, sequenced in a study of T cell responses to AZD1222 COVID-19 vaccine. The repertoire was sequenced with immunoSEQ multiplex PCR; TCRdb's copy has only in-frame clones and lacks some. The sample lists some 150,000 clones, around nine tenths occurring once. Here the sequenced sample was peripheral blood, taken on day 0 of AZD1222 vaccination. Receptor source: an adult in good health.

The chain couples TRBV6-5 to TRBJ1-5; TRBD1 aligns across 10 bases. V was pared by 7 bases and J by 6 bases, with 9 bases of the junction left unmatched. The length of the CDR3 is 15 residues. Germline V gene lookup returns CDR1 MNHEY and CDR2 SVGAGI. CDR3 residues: CASTFSGQGSQPQHF. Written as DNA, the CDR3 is TGTGCCAGCACTTTTTCGGGACAGGGGAGTCAGCCCCAGCATTTT.

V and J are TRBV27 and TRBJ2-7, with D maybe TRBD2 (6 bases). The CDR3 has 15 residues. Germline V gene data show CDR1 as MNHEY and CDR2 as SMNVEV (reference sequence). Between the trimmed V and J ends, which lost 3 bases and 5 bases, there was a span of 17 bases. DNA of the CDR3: TGTGCCAGCAGTTTGGCCGTAGGAGGGGTGAACGAGCAGTACTTC. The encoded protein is CASSLAVGGVNEQYF.

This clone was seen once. CDR3 sequence (DNA): TGTGCCAGTAGTATAGAAGGGACAGGGCAGAGGCCCCAGCATTTT. This translates into CASSIEGTGQRPQHF. The rearrangement uses TRBV19 and TRBJ1-5; 9 nucleotides agree with TRBD1. The ends lost 0 bases at V and 9 bases at J; junction bases unmatched: 6. Germline V gene lookup returns CDR1 LNHDA and CDR2 SQIVND (reference sequence). The CDR3 sequence is 15 residues long.

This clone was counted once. The CDR3 here is CATSDPPPPRGTEAFF. Here the CDR3 DNA reads TGTGCCACCAGTGACCCCCCCCCACCCCGAGGAACTGAAGCTTTCTTT. J is TRBJ1-1 and V is TRBV24-1; unclear D gene. The CDR3 consists of 16 residues. Germline V gene sequence: CDR1 KGHDR, CDR2 SFDVKD. Trimming stripped 4 bases from V and 5 bases from J, with 19 bases between.

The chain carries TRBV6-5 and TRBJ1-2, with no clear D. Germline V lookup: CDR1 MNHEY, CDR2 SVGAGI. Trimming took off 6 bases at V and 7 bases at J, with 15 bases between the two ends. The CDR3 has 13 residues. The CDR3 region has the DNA TGTGCCAGCAGAATAAAAGCAGGTTCTGGCTACACCTTC. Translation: CASRIKAGSGYTF.

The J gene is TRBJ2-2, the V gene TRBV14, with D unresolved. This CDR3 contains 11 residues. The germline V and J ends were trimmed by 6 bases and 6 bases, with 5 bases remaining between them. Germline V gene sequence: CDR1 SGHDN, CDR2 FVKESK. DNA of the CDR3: TGTGCCAGCAGGGACGCCGGGGAGCTGTTTTTT. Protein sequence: CASRDAGELFF.

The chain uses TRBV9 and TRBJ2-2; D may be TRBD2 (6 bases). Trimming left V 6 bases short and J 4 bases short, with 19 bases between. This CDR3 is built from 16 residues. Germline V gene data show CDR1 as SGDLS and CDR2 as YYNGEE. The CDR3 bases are TGTGCCAGCACCCTAACCCTGGGCGGGGTCACCGGGGAGCTGTTTTTT. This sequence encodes CASTLTLGGVTGELFF.

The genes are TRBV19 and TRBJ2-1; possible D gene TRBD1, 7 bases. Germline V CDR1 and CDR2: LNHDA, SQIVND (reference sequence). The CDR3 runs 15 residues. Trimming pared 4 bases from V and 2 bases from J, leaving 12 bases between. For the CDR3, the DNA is TGTGCCAGTAGTAACGCAGGGGGGACCTACAATGAGCAGTTCTTC. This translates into CASSNAGGTYNEQFF.

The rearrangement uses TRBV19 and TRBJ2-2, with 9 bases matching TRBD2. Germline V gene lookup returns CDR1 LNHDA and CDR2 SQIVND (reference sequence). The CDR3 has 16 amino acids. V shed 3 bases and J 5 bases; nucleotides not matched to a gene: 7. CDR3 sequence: CASSIVGLAGTGELFF. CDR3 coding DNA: TGTGCCAGTAGTATCGTAGGTCTAGCGGGGACCGGGGAGCTGTTTTTT.

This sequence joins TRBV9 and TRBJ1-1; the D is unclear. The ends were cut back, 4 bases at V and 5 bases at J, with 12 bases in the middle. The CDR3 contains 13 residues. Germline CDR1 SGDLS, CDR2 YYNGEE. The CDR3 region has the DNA TGTGCCAGCAGCTCCCGGGCGGGGACTGAAGCTTTCTTT. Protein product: CASSSRAGTEAFF.

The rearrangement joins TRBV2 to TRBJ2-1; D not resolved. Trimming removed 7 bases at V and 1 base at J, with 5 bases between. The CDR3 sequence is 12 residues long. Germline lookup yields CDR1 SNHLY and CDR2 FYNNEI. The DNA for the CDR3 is TGTGCCAGCAAAGAGTCCTACAATGAGCAGTTCTTC. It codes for CASKESYNEQFF. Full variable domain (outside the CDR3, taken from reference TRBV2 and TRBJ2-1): EPEVTQTPSHQVTQMGQEVILRCVPISNHLYFYWYRQILGQKVEFLVSFYNNEISEKSEIFDDQFSVERPDGSNFTLKIRSTKLEDSAMYFCASKESYNEQFFGPGTRLTVL.

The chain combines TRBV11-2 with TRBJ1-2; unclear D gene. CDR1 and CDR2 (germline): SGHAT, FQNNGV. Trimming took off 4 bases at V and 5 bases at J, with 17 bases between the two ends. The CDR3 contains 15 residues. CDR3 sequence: CASSSTARRWYGYTF. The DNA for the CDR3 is TGTGCCAGCAGCTCCACCGCGAGGCGTTGGTATGGCTACACCTTC.

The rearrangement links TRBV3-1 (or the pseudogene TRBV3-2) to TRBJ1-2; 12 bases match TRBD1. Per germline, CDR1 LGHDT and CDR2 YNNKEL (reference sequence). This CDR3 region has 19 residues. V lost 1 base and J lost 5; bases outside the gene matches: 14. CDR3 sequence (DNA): TGTGCCAGCAGCCAAGGCTATAGGGACAGGGGGCGTTTTAAATATGGCTACACCTTC. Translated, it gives CASSQGYRDRGRFKYGYTF.

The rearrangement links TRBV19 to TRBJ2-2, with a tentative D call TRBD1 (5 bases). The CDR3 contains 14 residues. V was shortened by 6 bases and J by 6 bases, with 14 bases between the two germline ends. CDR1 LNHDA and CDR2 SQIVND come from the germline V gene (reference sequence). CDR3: CASSITQGPGELFF. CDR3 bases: TGTGCCAGTAGCATCACCCAGGGTCCCGGGGAGCTGTTTTTT.

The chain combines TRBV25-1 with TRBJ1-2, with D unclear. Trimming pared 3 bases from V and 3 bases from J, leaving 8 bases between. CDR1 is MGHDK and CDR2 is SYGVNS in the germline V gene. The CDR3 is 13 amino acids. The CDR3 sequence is CASSDSLDYGYTF. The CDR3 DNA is TGTGCCAGCAGTGACAGCTTAGACTATGGCTACACCTTC.

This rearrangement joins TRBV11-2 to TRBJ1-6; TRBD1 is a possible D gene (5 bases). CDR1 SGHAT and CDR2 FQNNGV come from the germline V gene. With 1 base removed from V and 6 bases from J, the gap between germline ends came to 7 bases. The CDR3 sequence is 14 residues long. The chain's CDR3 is CASSLGQSNSPLHF. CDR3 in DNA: TGTGCCAGCAGCTTAGGACAGAGTAATTCACCCCTCCACTTT.

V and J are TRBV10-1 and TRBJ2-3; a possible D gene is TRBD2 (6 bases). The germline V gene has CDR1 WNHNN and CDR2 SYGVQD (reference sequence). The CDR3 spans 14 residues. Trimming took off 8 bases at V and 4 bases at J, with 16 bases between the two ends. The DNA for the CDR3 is TGCGCCAGCGCGGCCGGGAGATCCCCAGATACGCAGTATTTT. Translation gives CASAAGRSPDTQYF.

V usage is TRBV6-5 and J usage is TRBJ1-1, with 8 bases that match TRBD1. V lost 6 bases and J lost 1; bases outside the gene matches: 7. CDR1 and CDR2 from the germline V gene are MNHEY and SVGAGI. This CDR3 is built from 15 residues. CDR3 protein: CASRDTGGGNTEAFF. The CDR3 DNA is TGTGCCAGCAGGGATACAGGGGGAGGGAACACTGAAGCTTTCTTT.

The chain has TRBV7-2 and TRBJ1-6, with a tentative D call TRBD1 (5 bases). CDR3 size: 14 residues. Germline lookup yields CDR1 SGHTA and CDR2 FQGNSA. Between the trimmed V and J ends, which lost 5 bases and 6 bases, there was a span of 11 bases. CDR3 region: CASSTIGGNSPLHF. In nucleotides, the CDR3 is TGTGCCAGCAGCACCATTGGGGGTAATTCACCCCTCCACTTT. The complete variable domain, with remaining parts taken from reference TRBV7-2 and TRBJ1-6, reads GAGVSQSPSNKVTEKGKDVELRCDPISGHTALYWYRQSLGQGLEFLIYFQGNSAPDKSGLPSDRFSAERTGGSVSTLTIQRTQQEDSAVYLCASSTIGGNSPLHFGNGTRLTVT.

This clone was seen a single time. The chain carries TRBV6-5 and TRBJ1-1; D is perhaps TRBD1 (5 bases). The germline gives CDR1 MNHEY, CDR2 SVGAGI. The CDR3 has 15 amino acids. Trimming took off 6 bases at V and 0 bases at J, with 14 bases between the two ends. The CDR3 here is CASSLHGGVNTEAFF. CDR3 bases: TGTGCCAGCAGCCTTCACGGAGGGGTGAACACTGAAGCTTTCTTT.

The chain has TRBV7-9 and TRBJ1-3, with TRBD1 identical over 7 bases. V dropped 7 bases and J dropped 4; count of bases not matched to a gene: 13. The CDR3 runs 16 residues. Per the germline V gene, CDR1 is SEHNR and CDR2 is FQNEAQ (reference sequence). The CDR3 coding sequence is TGTGCCAGCAACACTGACAGGGAAAGGTCCGGAAACACCATATATTTT. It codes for CASNTDRERSGNTIYF.

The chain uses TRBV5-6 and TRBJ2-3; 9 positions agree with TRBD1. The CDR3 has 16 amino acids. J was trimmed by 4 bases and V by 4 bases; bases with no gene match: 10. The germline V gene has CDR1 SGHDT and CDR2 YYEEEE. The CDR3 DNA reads TGTGCCAGCAGCCCCACCGGGACAGGGTTGGCAGATACGCAGTATTTT. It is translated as CASSPTGTGLADTQYF.

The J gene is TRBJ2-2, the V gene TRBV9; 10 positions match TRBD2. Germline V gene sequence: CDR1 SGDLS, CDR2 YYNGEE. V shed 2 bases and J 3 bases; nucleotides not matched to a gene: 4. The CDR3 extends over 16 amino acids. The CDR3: CASSVTSGIYTGELFF. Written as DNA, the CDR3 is TGTGCCAGCAGCGTTACTAGCGGGATTTACACCGGGGAGCTGTTTTTT.

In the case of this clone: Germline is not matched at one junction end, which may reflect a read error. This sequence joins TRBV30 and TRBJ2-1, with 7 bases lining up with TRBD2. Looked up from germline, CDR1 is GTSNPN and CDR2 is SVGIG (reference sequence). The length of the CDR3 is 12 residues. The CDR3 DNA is TGTGCCGGGAGGGACTTCTACAATGAGCAGTTCTTC. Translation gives CAGRDFYNEQFF.

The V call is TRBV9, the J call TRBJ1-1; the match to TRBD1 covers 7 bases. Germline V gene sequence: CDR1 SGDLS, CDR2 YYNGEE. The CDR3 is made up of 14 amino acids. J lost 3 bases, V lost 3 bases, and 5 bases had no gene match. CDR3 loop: CASSAQGLDTEAFF. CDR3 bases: TGTGCCAGCAGCGCACAGGGGTTGGACACTGAAGCTTTCTTT. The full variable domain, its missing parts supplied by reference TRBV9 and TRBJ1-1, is DSGVTQTPKHLITATGQRVTLRCSPRSGDLSVYWYQQSLDQGLQFLIQYYNGEERAKGNILERFSAQQFPDLHSELNLSSLELGDSALYFCASSAQGLDTEAFFGQGTRLTVV.

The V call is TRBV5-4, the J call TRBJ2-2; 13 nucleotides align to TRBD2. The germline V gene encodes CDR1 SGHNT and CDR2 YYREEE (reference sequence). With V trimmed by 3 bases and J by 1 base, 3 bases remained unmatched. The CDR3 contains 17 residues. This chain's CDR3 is CASSSGLAGVNTGELFF. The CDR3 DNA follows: TGTGCCAGCAGCTCAGGACTAGCGGGAGTGAACACCGGGGAGCTGTTTTTT.

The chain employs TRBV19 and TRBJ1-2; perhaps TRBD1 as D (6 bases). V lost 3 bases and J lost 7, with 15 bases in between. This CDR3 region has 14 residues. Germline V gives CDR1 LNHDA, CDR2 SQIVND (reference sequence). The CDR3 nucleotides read TGTGCCAGTAGTATCCGACAGGCCCGGAGTGGCTACACCTTC. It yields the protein CASSIRQARSGYTF.